This T cell receptor (beta chain) originates from a study of type 1 and type 2 diabetes patients. Turning to the study itself: Participants included type 1 and type 2 diabetes patients plus nondiabetic controls. From PBMCs, CD4+ and CD8+ T cells were isolated by magnetic microbeads.

Genomic DNA was the PCR template. A primer set of 30 forward and 13 reverse primers amplified the CDR3. A single record per CDR3 protein comes from TCRdb applying MiXCR to the multiplex PCR reads. Among about 290,000 distinct CDR3 sequences listed, around 47% were seen once. The CDR3 consists of 13 residues. Deletions cut 6 bases from V and 5 bases from J, with 14 bases between. Per germline, CDR1 SGHDN and CDR2 FVKESK. The genes are TRBV14 and TRBJ2-7; TRBD1 might be the D (5 bases). The source is a man between 18 and 29 years old with type 2 diabetes. The sample taken for sequencing was peripheral blood mononuclear cells (PBMCs). The CDR3 loop is CASRGSQGDEQYF. CDR3 DNA sequence: TGTGCCAGCAGGGGAAGCCAGGGCGACGAGCAGTACTTC. Based on the CDR3 plus reference TRBV14 and TRBJ2-7, the full variable domain is EAGVTQFPSHSVIEKGQTVTLRCDPISGHDNLYWYRRVMGKEIKFLLHFVKESKQDESGMPNNRFLAERTGGTYSTLKVQPAELEDSGVYFCASRGSQGDEQYFGPGTRLTVT.